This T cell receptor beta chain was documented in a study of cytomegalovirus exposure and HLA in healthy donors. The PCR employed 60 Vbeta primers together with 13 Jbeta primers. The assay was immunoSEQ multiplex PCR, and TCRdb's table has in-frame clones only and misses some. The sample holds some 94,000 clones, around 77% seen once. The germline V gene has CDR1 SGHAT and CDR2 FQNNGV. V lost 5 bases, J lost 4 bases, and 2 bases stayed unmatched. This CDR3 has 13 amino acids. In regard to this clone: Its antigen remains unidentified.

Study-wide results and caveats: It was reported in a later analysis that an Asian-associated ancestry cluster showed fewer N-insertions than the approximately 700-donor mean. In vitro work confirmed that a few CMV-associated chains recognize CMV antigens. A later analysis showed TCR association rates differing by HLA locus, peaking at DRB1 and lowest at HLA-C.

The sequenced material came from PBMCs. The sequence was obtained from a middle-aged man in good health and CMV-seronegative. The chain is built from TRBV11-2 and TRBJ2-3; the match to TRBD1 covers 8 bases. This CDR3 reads CASSLDRADTQYF. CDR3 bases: TGTGCCAGCAGCCTGGACAGGGCAGATACGCAGTATTTT.